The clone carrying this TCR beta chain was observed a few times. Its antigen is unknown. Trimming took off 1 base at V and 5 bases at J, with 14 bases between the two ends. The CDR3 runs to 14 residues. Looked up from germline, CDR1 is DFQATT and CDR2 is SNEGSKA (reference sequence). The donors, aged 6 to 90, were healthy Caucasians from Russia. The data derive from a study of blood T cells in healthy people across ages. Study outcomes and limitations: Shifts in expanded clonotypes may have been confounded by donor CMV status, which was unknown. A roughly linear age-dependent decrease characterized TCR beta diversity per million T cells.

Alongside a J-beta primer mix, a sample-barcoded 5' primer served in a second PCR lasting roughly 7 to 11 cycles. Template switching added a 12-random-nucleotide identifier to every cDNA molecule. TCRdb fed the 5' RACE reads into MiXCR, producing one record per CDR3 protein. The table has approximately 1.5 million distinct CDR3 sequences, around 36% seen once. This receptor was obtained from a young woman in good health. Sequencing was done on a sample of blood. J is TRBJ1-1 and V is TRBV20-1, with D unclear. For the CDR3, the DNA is TGCAGTGCTAGAGTCACCGGGGTTAGGACTGAAGCTTTCTTT. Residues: CSARVTGVRTEAFF.